This TCR beta chain is drawn from a study of blood T cells in healthy people across ages. Regarding the study as a whole: Comparison with aged donors showed that long-lived donors had more naive CD4+ cells and higher diversity. Diversity estimates drawn from one million T cells were deemed underestimates. Donor CMV status, an unknown factor, possibly confounded changes in expanded clonotypes.

A note on this clonotype: Antigen unknown.

A sample-barcoded 5' primer and a J-beta primer mix were used in a second PCR of about 6 to 11 cycles. A template-switch adaptor with 12 random nucleotides tagged each cDNA molecule. Each CDR3 protein gets one entry after TCRdb re-called the 5' RACE reads with MiXCR. The sample shows about 640,000 distinct CDR3 sequences, roughly 50% of them seen only once. This CDR3 is 17 amino acids long. Germline V lookup: CDR1 ENHRY, CDR2 SYGVKD. Sequenced material: blood. This chain links TRBV10-3 with TRBJ2-4; 13 positions agree with TRBD2. The last part of the DNA fits TRBJ2-5 better; the J call may be wrong. This receptor was obtained from a man in his 60s in good health. CDR3 amino acids: CAISESQGLAGEETQYF. CDR3 nucleotides: TGTGCCATCAGTGAGTCTCAAGGACTAGCGGGGGAGGAGACCCAGTACTTC.